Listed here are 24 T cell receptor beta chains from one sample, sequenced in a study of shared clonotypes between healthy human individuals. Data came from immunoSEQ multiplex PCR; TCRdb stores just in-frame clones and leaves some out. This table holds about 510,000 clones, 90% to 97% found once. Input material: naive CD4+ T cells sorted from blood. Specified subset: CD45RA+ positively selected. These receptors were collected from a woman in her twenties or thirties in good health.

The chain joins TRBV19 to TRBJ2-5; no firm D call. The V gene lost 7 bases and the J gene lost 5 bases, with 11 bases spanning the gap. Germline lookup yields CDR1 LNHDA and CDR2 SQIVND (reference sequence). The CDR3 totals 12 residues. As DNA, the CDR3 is TGTGCCAGTAAGAGTGGCCTGGAGACCCAGTACTTC. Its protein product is CASKSGLETQYF.

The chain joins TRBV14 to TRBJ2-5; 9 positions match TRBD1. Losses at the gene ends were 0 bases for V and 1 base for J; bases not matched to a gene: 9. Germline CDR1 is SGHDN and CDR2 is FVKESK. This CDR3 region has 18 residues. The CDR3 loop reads CASSQDRLRTGVQETQYF. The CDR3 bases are TGTGCCAGCAGCCAAGATCGACTAAGGACAGGGGTCCAAGAGACCCAGTACTTC.

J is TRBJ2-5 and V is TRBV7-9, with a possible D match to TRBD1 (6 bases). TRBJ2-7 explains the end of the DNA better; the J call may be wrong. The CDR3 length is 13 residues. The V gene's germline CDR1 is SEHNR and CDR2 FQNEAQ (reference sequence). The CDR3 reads CASSPGHPYEQYF. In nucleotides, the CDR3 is TGTGCCAGCAGCCCGGGACACCCCTACGAGCAGTACTTC.

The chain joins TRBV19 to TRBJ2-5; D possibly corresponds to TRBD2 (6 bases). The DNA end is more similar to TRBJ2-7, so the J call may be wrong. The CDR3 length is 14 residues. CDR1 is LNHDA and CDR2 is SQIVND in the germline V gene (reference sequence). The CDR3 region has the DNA TGTGCCAGCCGTCCGGGACTCCAATCCTACGAGCAGTACTTC. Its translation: CASRPGLQSYEQYF.

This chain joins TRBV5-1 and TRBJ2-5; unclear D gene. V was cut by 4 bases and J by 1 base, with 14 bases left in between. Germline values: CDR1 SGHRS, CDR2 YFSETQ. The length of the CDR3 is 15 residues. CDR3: CASSPNPRPQETQYF. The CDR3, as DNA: TGCGCCAGCAGCCCCAATCCGAGACCCCAAGAGACCCAGTACTTC. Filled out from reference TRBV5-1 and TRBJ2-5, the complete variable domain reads KAGVTQTPRYLIKTRGQQVTLSCSPISGHRSVSWYQQTPGQGLQFLFEYFSETQRNKGNFPGRFSGRQFSNSRSEMNVSTLELGDSALYLCASSPNPRPQETQYFGPGTRLLVL.

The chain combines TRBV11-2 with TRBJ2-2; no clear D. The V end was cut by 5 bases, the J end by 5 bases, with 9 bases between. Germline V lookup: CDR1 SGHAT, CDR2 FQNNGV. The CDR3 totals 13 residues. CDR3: CASSRLRTGELFF. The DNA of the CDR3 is TGTGCCAGCAGCCGCCTAAGAACCGGGGAGCTGTTTTTT.

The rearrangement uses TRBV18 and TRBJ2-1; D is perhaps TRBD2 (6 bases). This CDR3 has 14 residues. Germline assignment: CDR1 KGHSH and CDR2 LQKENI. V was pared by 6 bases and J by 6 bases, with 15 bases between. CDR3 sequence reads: CASSGRRQVNEQFF. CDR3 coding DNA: TGTGCCAGCTCCGGGAGAAGACAAGTCAATGAGCAGTTCTTC. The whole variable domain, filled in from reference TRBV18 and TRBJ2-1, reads NAGVMQNPRHLVRRRGQEARLRCSPMKGHSHVYWYRQLPEEGLKFMVYLQKENIIDESGMPKERFSAEFPKEGPSILRIQQVVRGDSAAYFCASSGRRQVNEQFFGPGTRLTVL.

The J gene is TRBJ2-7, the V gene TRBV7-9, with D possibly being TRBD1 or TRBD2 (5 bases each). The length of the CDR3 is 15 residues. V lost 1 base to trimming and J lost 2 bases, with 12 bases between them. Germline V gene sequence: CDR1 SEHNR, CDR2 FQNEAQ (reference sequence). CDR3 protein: CASSLGGTLAYEQYF. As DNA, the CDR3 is TGTGCCAGCAGCTTAGGTGGGACGTTAGCCTACGAGCAGTACTTC.

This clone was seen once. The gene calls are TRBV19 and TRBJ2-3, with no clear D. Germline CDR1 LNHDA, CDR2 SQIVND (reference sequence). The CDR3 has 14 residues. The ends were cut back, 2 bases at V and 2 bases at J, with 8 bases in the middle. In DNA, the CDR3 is TGTGCCAGTAGTATACAAACGCCCACAGATACGCAGTATTTT. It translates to CASSIQTPTDTQYF.

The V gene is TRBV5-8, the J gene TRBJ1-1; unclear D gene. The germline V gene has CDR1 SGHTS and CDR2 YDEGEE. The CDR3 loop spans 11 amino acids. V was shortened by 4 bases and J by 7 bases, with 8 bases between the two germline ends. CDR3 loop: CASSRYVEAFF. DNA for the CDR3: TGTGCCAGCAGCCGCTATGTTGAAGCTTTCTTT.

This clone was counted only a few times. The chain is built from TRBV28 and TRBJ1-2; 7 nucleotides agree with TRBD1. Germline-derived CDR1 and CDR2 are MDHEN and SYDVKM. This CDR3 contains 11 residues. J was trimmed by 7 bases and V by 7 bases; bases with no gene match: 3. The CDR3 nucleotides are TGTGCCAGCACCCAGGGGGTTGGCTACACCTTC. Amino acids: CASTQGVGYTF.

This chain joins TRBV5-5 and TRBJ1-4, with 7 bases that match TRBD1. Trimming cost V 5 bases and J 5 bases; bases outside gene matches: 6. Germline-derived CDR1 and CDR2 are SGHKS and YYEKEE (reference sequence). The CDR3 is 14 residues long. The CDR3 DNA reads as TGTGCCAGCAGAACCGGGACAGTCAATGAAAAACTGTTTTTT. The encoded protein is CASRTGTVNEKLFF.

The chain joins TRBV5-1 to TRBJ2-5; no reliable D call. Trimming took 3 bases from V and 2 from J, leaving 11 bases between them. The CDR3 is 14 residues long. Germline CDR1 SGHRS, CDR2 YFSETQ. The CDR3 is CASSSRNLQETQYF. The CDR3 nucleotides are TGCGCCAGCAGCTCCAGAAACCTACAAGAGACCCAGTACTTC.

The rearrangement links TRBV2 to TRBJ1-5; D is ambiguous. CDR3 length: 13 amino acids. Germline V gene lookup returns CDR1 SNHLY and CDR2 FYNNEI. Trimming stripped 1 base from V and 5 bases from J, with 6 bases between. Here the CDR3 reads CASSEERDQPQHF. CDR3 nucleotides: TGTGCCAGCAGTGAAGAAAGGGATCAGCCCCAGCATTTT.

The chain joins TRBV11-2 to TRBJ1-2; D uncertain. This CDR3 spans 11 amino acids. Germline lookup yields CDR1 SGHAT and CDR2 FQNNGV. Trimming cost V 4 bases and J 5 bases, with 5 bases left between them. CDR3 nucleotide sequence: TGTGCCAGCAGCTCGGGGTATGGCTACACCTTC. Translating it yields CASSSGYGYTF. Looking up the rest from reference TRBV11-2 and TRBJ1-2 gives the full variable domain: EAGVAQSPRYKIIEKRQSVAFWCNPISGHATLYWYQQILGQGPKLLIQFQNNGVVDDSQLPKDRFSAERLKGVDSTLKIQPAKLEDSAVYLCASSSGYGYTFGSGTRLTVV.

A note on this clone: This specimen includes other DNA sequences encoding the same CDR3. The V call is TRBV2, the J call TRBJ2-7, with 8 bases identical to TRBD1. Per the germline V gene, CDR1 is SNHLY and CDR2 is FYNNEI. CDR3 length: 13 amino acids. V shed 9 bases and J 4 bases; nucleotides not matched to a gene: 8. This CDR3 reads CASSGTGRYEQYF. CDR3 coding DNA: TGTGCCAGTTCCGGGACAGGAAGGTACGAGCAGTACTTC.

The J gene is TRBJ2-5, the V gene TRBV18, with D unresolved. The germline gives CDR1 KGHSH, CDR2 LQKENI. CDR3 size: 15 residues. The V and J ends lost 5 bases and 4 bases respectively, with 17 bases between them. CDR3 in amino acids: CASSSTRGLGETQYF. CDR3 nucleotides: TGTGCCAGCTCATCGACCAGAGGATTGGGAGAGACCCAGTACTTC.

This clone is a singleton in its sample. The CDR3 protein is CASSLKGQGASSYEQYF. CDR3 DNA: TGTGCCAGCAGCTTAAAAGGACAGGGGGCGAGTTCCTACGAGCAGTACTTC. The genes are TRBV11-2 and TRBJ2-7; 11 nucleotides align to TRBD1. In germline, CDR1 is SGHAT, CDR2 FQNNGV. The V gene end was trimmed by 2 bases and the J gene end by 1 base; junction bases not matched to a gene: 7. The CDR3 is 17 amino acids. Drawing the rest from reference TRBV11-2 and TRBJ2-7, the complete variable domain is EAGVAQSPRYKIIEKRQSVAFWCNPISGHATLYWYQQILGQGPKLLIQFQNNGVVDDSQLPKDRFSAERLKGVDSTLKIQPAKLEDSAVYLCASSLKGQGASSYEQYFGPGTRLTVT.

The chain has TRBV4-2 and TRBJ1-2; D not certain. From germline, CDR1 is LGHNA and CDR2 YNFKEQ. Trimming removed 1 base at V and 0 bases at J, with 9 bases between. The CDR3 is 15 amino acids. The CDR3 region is CASSQASTANYGYTF. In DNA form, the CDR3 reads TGTGCCAGCAGCCAAGCTTCTACAGCTAACTATGGCTACACCTTC.

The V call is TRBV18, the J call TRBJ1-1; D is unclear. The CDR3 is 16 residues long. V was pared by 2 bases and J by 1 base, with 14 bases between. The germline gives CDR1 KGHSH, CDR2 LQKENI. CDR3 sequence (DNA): TGTGCCAGCTCACCAGTGACACTTAAACAGAACACTGAAGCTTTCTTT. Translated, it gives CASSPVTLKQNTEAFF. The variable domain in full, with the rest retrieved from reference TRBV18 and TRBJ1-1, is NAGVMQNPRHLVRRRGQEARLRCSPMKGHSHVYWYRQLPEEGLKFMVYLQKENIIDESGMPKERFSAEFPKEGPSILRIQQVVRGDSAAYFCASSPVTLKQNTEAFFGQGTRLTVV.

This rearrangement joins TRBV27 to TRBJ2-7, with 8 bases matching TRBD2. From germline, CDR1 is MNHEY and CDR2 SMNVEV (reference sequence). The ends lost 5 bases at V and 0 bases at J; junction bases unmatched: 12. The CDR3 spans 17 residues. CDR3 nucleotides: TGTGCCAGCAGTGCCCCTCGGCTAGCGGGCGACTCCTACGAGCAGTACTTC. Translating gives CASSAPRLAGDSYEQYF.

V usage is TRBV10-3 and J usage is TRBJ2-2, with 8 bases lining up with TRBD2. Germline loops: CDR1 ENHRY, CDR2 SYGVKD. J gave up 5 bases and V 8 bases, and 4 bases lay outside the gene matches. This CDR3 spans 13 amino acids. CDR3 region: CAIAREGTGELFF. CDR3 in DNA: TGTGCCATCGCCCGGGAGGGAACCGGGGAGCTGTTTTTT.

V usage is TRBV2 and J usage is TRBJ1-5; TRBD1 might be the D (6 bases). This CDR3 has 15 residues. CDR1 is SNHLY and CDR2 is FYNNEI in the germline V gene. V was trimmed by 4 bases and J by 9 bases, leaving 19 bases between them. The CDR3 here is CASSGNPGDQVPQHF. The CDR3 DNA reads TGTGCCAGCAGTGGGAACCCAGGGGATCAAGTGCCCCAGCATTTT.

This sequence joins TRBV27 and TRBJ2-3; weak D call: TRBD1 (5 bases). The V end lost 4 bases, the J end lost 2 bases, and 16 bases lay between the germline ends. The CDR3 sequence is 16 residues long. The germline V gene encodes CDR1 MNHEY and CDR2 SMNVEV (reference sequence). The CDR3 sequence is CASSSVAGRFTDTQYF. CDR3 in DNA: TGTGCCAGCAGTTCAGTTGCAGGGCGGTTCACAGATACGCAGTATTTT.